These 26 T cell receptor beta chains originate from one sample sequenced in a study of T cells in Graves' hyperthyroidism and ophthalmopathy. It was RNA transcripts that yielded the amplified TCR beta CDR3 regions. HTBI primers were employed in a first-round RT-PCR of the TCR CDR3. TCRdb processed the multiplex PCR reads anew with MiXCR; each CDR3 protein has one entry. The table includes about 210,000 distinct CDR3 sequences, over 15% detected once. Sequenced input: blood. These receptor sequences come from a man over 45 with Graves' hyperthyroidism.

The chain has TRBV27 and TRBJ2-1; D may correspond to TRBD1 or TRBD2 (5 bases each). CDR1 and CDR2 (germline): MNHEY, SMNVEV (reference sequence). Deletions cut 5 bases from V and 2 bases from J, with 10 bases between. The CDR3 loop spans 14 amino acids. The chain's CDR3 is CASSEADTYNEQFF. In DNA form, the CDR3 reads TGTGCCAGCAGTGAAGCGGACACCTACAATGAGCAGTTCTTC.

In its sample, this clonotype was seen a few times. This CDR3 reads CSVEEPTGGNEKLFF. For the CDR3, the DNA is TGCAGCGTTGAAGAACCCACAGGGGGAAATGAAAAACTGTTTTTT. The rearrangement joins TRBV29-1 to TRBJ1-4, with TRBD1 matching over 8 bases. V lost 0 bases to trimming and J lost 5 bases; unmatched junction nucleotides: 5. This CDR3 has 15 amino acids. In germline, CDR1 is SQVTM, CDR2 ANQGSEA.

This clonotype was detected many times. This chain connects TRBV28 to TRBJ2-4; D is uncertain. The germline V and J ends were trimmed by 5 bases and 6 bases, with 8 bases remaining between them. The CDR3 runs 12 residues. Germline V lookup: CDR1 MDHEN, CDR2 SYDVKM. The CDR3: CASSIVLNIQYF. The CDR3 DNA reads as TGTGCCAGCAGTATTGTTCTAAACATTCAGTACTTC.

The rearrangement links TRBV24-1 to TRBJ1-2; a weak D match, TRBD1 (6 bases). Between the trimmed V and J ends, which lost 11 bases and 6 bases, there was a span of 15 bases. The CDR3 consists of 12 residues. Germline V gene sequence: CDR1 KGHDR, CDR2 SFDVKD. Written as DNA, the CDR3 is TGTGCCAACCAAACAGGGAGGGATGGCTACACCTTC. This codes for CANQTGRDGYTF.

In this sample, this clonotype turned up a few times. The chain recombines TRBV28 with TRBJ2-7, with D possibly TRBD2 on 5 matching bases. CDR1 MDHEN and CDR2 SYDVKM come from the germline V gene. The CDR3 consists of 15 residues. Trimming stripped 5 bases from V and 3 bases from J, with 17 bases between. CDR3 nucleotide sequence: TGTGCCAGCAGTCCCACCGGGGAGTTCCTCTACGAGCAGTACTTC. It specifies CASSPTGEFLYEQYF.

This clonotype was picked up a small number of times. A much larger clone is a single base away; this may be a read error. The chain has TRBV6-9 and TRBJ2-1; 8 nucleotides line up with TRBD2. The germline gives CDR1 MNHGY, CDR2 SVAAGI. This CDR3 spans 15 amino acids. V was pared by 4 bases and J by 3 bases, with 5 bases of the junction left unmatched. CDR3 protein: CASSSGLEDYNEQFF. DNA for the CDR3: TGTGCCAGCAGTTCGGGACTAGAAGACTACAATGAGCAGTTCTTC.

Ten or more counts support this clonotype. V usage is TRBV15 and J usage is TRBJ2-7; TRBD2 is a possible D gene (6 bases). With 3 bases removed from V and 4 bases from J, the gap between germline ends came to 16 bases. The germline gives CDR1 LNHNV, CDR2 YYDKDF (reference sequence). The CDR3 sequence is 15 residues long. The CDR3 is CATSRSAGAIYEQYF. As DNA, the CDR3 is TGTGCCACCAGCAGGTCAGCGGGTGCAATTTACGAGCAGTACTTC.

There are many counts of this clonotype. V and J are TRBV28 and TRBJ1-5, with TRBD1 as a possible D gene (6 bases). CDR3 length: 15 residues. Trimming left V 3 bases short and J 4 bases short, with 13 bases between. Germline CDR1 reads MDHEN; CDR2 reads SYDVKM. CDR3 region: CASSFYDRPNQPQHF. CDR3 in DNA: TGTGCCAGCAGTTTCTACGACAGGCCGAATCAGCCCCAGCATTTT.

V is TRBV7-6 and J is TRBJ2-7, with 8 bases aligning to TRBD2. Unmatched junction bases numbered 11, after V lost 5 bases and J lost 5 bases. The CDR3 totals 15 residues. Germline V gene data show CDR1 as SGHVS and CDR2 as FNYEAQ. The CDR3 is CASSPLGSGSHEQYF. CDR3 bases: TGTGCCAGCAGCCCATTGGGCAGCGGGAGTCACGAGCAGTACTTC.

The chain joins TRBV20-1 to TRBJ1-2, with 12 bases that match TRBD1. This CDR3 has 14 amino acids. V lost 6 bases to trimming and J lost 2 bases; unmatched junction nucleotides: 4. Germline V lookup: CDR1 DFQATT, CDR2 SNEGSKA (reference sequence). The CDR3 here is CSAGQGASNYGYTF. The DNA of the CDR3 is TGCAGTGCGGGACAGGGGGCGTCGAACTATGGCTACACCTTC.

This clonotype was detected many times. The chain uses TRBV6-1 and TRBJ2-5; 9 bases align to TRBD2. The CDR3 sequence is 14 residues long. CDR1 and CDR2 (germline): MNHNS, SASEGT. The junction had 6 bases not matched to a gene; V was cut back by 5 bases and J by 5 bases. CDR3 loop: CASSLSGSDETQYF. DNA for the CDR3: TGTGCCAGCAGTCTTAGCGGGAGTGATGAGACCCAGTACTTC.

In this sample, this clonotype turned up many times. The chain employs TRBV7-3 and TRBJ2-1, with 8 bases matching TRBD2. The CDR3 covers 15 residues. The germline CDR1 and CDR2 sequences are SGHTA and FQGTGA. Trimming cost V 5 bases and J 4 bases; bases outside gene matches: 7. The CDR3 DNA is TGTGCCAGCAGCGATGTAGCGGGATCATACAATGAGCAGTTCTTC. It yields the protein CASSDVAGSYNEQFF.

This clonotype has a count of ten or more. The chain carries TRBV5-1 and TRBJ2-1; TRBD2 matches 9 bases. CDR1 is SGHRS, CDR2 YFSETQ, per germline. The CDR3 is 16 amino acids. V dropped 1 base and J dropped 6; count of bases not matched to a gene: 8. The CDR3 loop is CASSLYSGRFSNEQFF. The CDR3 DNA reads as TGCGCCAGCAGCTTGTACAGCGGGAGGTTTAGCAATGAGCAGTTCTTC.

This clonotype was counted only a few times. The chain couples TRBV5-8 to TRBJ1-1; unclear D gene. The V gene's germline CDR1 is SGHTS and CDR2 YDEGEE. The CDR3 extends over 15 amino acids. Trimming removed 3 bases from V and 1 base from J, with 13 bases in between. The CDR3 bases are TGTGCCAGCAGCTGGGTAATGGGCAGGAACACTGAAGCTTTCTTT. Translation: CASSWVMGRNTEAFF.

The table lists this clonotype with many counts. The chain employs TRBV7-6 and TRBJ2-5; 8 nucleotides align to TRBD1. Germline-derived CDR1 and CDR2 are SGHVS and FNYEAQ. This CDR3 contains 14 residues. J was trimmed by 2 bases and V by 5 bases; bases with no gene match: 4. In nucleotides, the CDR3 is TGTGCCAGCAGCCTATGGACAGGGCAAGAGACCCAGTACTTC. This codes for CASSLWTGQETQYF.

This clonotype occurred many times. The J gene is TRBJ1-1, the V gene TRBV12-3 or TRBV12-4, with D unclear. Trimming removed 2 bases from V and 4 bases from J, with 11 bases in between. This CDR3 is built from 14 residues. CDR3 in amino acids: CASSLLVRRTEAFF. The CDR3 DNA follows: TGTGCCAGCAGTTTACTTGTGAGGCGCACTGAAGCTTTCTTT.

A few counts support this clonotype. The chain is built from TRBV19 and TRBJ2-2; no definite D call. This CDR3 is built from 14 residues. V was trimmed by 1 base and J by 5 bases, leaving 8 bases between them. CDR1 LNHDA and CDR2 SQIVND come from the germline V gene (reference sequence). The CDR3 protein is CASSIVSVTGELFF. The CDR3 coding sequence is TGTGCCAGTAGTATAGTTTCGGTGACCGGGGAGCTGTTTTTT.

This clonotype has a count of ten or more. The chain has TRBV6-1 and TRBJ1-1; 8 bases map to TRBD1. Germline lookup yields CDR1 MNHNS and CDR2 SASEGT. The CDR3 runs to 15 residues. J gave up 0 bases and V 5 bases, and 5 bases lay outside the gene matches. The CDR3 sequence: CASSSGTGMNTEAFF. The CDR3 DNA sequence: TGTGCCAGCAGTTCCGGGACAGGAATGAACACTGAAGCTTTCTTT.

This clonotype showed up many times. The V gene is TRBV20-1, the J gene TRBJ1-4, with a weak D call TRBD1 (5 bases). This CDR3 comprises 14 residues. The V gene's germline CDR1 is DFQATT and CDR2 SNEGSKA (reference sequence). V was shortened by 1 base and J by 5 bases, with 11 bases between the two germline ends. The CDR3: CSARAPWGNEKLFF. The DNA of the CDR3 is TGCAGTGCTAGAGCCCCTTGGGGCAATGAAAAACTGTTTTTT.

This clonotype was recorded many times. This sequence joins TRBV24-1 and TRBJ2-1; D is uncertain. Germline V CDR1 and CDR2: KGHDR, SFDVKD. Trimming shortened V by 6 bases and J by 2 bases, and 7 bases separated the two germline ends. This CDR3 comprises 13 residues. CDR3 residues: CATSRWPYNEQFF. CDR3 sequence (DNA): TGTGCCACCAGTCGTTGGCCCTACAATGAGCAGTTCTTC.

This clonotype was seen at least ten times. The chain carries TRBV5-1 and TRBJ2-3; 8 positions agree with TRBD1. The germline V gene has CDR1 SGHRS and CDR2 YFSETQ. V gave up 4 bases and J gave up 3 bases; unmatched junction bases: 10. The CDR3 contains 16 residues. For the CDR3, the DNA is TGCGCCAGCAGCCCTCCTCTGGACAGGGATACAGATACGCAGTATTTT. It specifies CASSPPLDRDTDTQYF.

This clonotype was detected many times. The rearrangement uses TRBV19 and TRBJ2-1, with D unresolved. The CDR3 is made up of 13 amino acids. Germline CDR1 and CDR2: LNHDA and SQIVND (reference sequence). Trimming pared 5 bases from V and 6 bases from J, leaving 11 bases between. The CDR3 loop is CASSLVGFNEQFF. CDR3 DNA sequence: TGTGCCAGTAGTTTAGTGGGGTTCAATGAGCAGTTCTTC. The whole variable domain, remainder taken from reference TRBV19 and TRBJ2-1, is DGGITQSPKYLFRKEGQNVTLSCEQNLNHDAMYWYRQDPGQGLRLIYYSQIVNDFQKGDIAEGYSVSREKKESFPLTVTSAQKNPTAFYLCASSLVGFNEQFFGPGTRLTVL.

This rearrangement joins TRBV7-2 to TRBJ2-5; 10 bases map to TRBD2. V shed 1 base and J 5 bases; nucleotides not matched to a gene: 13. Germline CDR1 SGHTA, CDR2 FQGNSA. The CDR3 is made up of 18 amino acids. In DNA form, the CDR3 reads TGTGCCAGCAGCTTAGTGGGGGCAAGCGGGAGGGCTGGGGAGACCCAGTACTTC. This sequence encodes CASSLVGASGRAGETQYF.

This clonotype was seen at least ten times. The V and J genes are TRBV27 and TRBJ1-1; D is ambiguous. The CDR3 has 15 residues. Trimming shortened V by 1 base and J by 4 bases, and 13 bases separated the two germline ends. Germline V gene lookup returns CDR1 MNHEY and CDR2 SMNVEV (reference sequence). This CDR3 is CASSLYVTGSTEAFF. The CDR3 region has the DNA TGTGCCAGCAGTTTATATGTCACTGGGAGCACTGAAGCTTTCTTT.

The genes are TRBV5-4 and TRBJ2-1, with TRBD2 matching over 9 bases. The J segment lost 2 bases and the V segment lost 4 bases, leaving 4 bases of the junction unmatched. Germline CDR1 is SGHNT and CDR2 is YYREEE (reference sequence). The CDR3 loop spans 15 amino acids. The CDR3 DNA sequence: TGTGCCAGCAGCATGACTAGCGGTCCCTACAATGAGCAGTTCTTC. Its translation: CASSMTSGPYNEQFF.

The V and J genes are TRBV7-2 and TRBJ2-5; 10 positions agree with TRBD2. Trimming removed 5 bases from V and 4 bases from J; junction bases left unmatched: 4. The CDR3 runs 14 residues. CDR1 SGHTA and CDR2 FQGNSA come from the germline V gene. This CDR3 is CASSRLAGAETQYF. CDR3 in DNA: TGTGCCAGCAGCCGACTAGCGGGTGCAGAGACCCAGTACTTC. The whole variable domain, filled in from reference TRBV7-2 and TRBJ2-5, reads GAGVSQSPSNKVTEKGKDVELRCDPISGHTALYWYRQSLGQGLEFLIYFQGNSAPDKSGLPSDRFSAERTGGSVSTLTIQRTQQEDSAVYLCASSRLAGAETQYFGPGTRLLVL.